Listed here is a single T cell receptor (beta chain). This table comes from immunoSEQ multiplex PCR, and its TCRdb copy is limited to in-frame clones, with some not included. The repertoire includes 97,000 or so clones, around 90% of them detected once, and around 5.3% sits in the top ten. This record comes from a study of blood T cell repertoires in COVID-19. CDR1 SNHLY and CDR2 FYNNEI come from the germline V gene. Trimming shortened V by 3 bases and J by 1 base, and 3 bases separated the two germline ends. This CDR3 is 12 amino acids long. The receptor comes from a woman between 45 and 65 years old with COVID-19, enrolled during active disease. The sequencing input was peripheral blood. V gene TRBV2 combines with J gene TRBJ1-1; D is uncertain. The CDR3 coding sequence is TGTGCCAGCAGTGAGGCGAACACTGAAGCTTTCTTT. It yields the protein CASSEANTEAFF.